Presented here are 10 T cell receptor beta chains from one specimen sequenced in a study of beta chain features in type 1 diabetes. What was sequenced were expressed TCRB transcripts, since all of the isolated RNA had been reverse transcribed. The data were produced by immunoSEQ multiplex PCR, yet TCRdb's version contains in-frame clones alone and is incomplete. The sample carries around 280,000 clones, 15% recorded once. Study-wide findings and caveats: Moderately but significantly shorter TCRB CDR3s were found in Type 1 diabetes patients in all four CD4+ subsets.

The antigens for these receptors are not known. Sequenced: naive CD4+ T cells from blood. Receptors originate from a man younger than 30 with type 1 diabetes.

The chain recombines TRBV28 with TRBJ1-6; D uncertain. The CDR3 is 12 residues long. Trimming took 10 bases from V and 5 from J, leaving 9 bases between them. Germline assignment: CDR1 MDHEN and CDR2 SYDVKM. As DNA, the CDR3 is TGTGCCATACTAGGGCATAATTCACCCCTCCACTTT. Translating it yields CAILGHNSPLHF.

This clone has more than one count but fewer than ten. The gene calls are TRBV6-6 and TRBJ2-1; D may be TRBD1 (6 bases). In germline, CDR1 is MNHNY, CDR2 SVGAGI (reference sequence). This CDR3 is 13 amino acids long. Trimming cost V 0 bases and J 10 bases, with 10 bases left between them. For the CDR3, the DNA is TGTGCCAGCAGTTACTCGCCAGGGGCCGAGCAGTTCTTC. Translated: CASSYSPGAEQFF.

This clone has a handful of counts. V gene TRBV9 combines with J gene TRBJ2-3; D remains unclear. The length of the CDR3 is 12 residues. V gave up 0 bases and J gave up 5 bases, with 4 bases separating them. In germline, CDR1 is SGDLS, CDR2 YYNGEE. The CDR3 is CASSVDGDTQYF. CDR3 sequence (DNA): TGTGCCAGCAGCGTAGACGGAGATACGCAGTATTTT.

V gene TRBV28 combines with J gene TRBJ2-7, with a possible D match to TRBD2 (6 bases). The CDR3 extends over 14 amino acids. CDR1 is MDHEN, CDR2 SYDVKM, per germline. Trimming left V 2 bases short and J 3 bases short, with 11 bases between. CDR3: CASSLGDSLYEQYF. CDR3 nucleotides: TGTGCCAGCAGTTTAGGGGACTCACTCTACGAGCAGTACTTC.

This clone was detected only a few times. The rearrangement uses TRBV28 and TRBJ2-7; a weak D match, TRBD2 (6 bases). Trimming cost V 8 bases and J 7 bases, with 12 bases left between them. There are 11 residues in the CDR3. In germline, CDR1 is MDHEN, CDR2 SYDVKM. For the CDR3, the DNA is TGTGCCAGCGGTGGGAGGCCAGAGCAGTACTTC. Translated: CASGGRPEQYF.

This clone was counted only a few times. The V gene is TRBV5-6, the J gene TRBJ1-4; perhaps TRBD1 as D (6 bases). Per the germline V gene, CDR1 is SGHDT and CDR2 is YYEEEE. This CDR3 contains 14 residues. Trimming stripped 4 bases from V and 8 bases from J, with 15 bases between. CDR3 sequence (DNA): TGTGCCAGCAGCCTACAGGGTCTAAAAGAAAAACTGTTTTTT. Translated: CASSLQGLKEKLFF.

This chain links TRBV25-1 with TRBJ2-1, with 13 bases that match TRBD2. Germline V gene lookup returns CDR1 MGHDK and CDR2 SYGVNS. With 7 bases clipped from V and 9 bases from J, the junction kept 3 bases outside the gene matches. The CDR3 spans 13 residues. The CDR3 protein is CASTRLAGGEQFF. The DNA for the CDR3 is TGTGCCAGCACGAGACTAGCGGGGGGTGAGCAGTTCTTC.

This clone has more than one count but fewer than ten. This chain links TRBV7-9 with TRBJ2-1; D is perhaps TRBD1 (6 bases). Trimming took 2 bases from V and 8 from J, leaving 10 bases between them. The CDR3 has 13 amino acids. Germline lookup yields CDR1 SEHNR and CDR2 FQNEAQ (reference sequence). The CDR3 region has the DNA TGTGCCAGCAGCTTACCAGGGGATGATGAGCAGTTCTTC. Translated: CASSLPGDDEQFF.

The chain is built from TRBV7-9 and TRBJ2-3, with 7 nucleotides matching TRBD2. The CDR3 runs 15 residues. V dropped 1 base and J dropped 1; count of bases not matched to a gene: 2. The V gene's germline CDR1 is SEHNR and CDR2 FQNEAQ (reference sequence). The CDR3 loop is CASSLGLARTDTQYF. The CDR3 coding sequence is TGTGCCAGCAGCTTAGGACTAGCCCGCACAGATACGCAGTATTTT.

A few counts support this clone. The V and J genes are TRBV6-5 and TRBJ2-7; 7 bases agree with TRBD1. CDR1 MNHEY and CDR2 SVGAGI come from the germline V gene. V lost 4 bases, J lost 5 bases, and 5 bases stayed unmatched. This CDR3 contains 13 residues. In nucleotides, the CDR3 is TGTGCCAGCAGTTTGAGACAGGGCCACGAGCAGTACTTC. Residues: CASSLRQGHEQYF.